This passage covers 18 T cell receptor beta chains from one sample sequenced in a study of human T cells and chemical hapten exposure. TCRdb reanalysed the RACE reads using MiXCR and keeps one entry per CDR3 protein. The profile covers under 110,000 distinct CDR3 sequences, with 10% to 15% appearing a single time and around 1.5% taken by the ten largest. The time point here: pre-sensitization, week 0. Described treatment: therapeutic diphenylcyclopropenone sensitization with weekly scalp DPC. Specimen: whole blood, collected in connection with sensitization to the hapten diphenylcyclopropenone (DPC). All receptors derive from a woman aged 45-65 years with alopecia areata. Some clones in this sample may be carry-over from other donors' samples.

This clonotype was picked up many times. V gene TRBV18 combines with J gene TRBJ1-2; tentative D call: TRBD1 (6 bases). The CDR3 is 14 residues long. V was clipped by 8 bases and J by 2 bases, with 15 bases between them. Germline loops: CDR1 KGHSH, CDR2 LQKENI. The CDR3 nucleotides are TGTGCCAGCCGCTCCGGACAGACGAACTATGGCTACACCTTC. It yields the protein CASRSGQTNYGYTF.

This clonotype was observed many times. The chain carries TRBV6-2 or TRBV6-3 and TRBJ1-6, with D possibly matching TRBD1 (6 bases). Germline CDR1 reads MNHEY; CDR2 reads SVGEGT. V lost 4 bases, J lost 12 bases, and 13 bases lay in between. This CDR3 contains 13 residues. CDR3 DNA: TGTGCCAGCAGTTCAACAGGGAATAGACCCCTCCACTTT. It yields the protein CASSSTGNRPLHF.

V gene TRBV20-1 combines with J gene TRBJ2-4, with TRBD1 as a possible D gene (5 bases). The CDR3 sequence is 11 residues long. V gave up 3 bases and J gave up 6 bases, with 6 bases separating them. CDR1 and CDR2 from the germline V gene are DFQATT and SNEGSKA (reference sequence). CDR3 in DNA: TGCAGTGCTAGCCAGGGAAACATTCAGTACTTC. Translation: CSASQGNIQYF.

The chain's CDR3 is CASSRPLLTSPGLRLFF. CDR3 nucleotide sequence: TGTGCCAGCAGCCGACCCCTTCTGACTAGCCCGGGGCTACGGCTTTTCTTC. The genes are TRBV7-9 and TRBJ2-1; 7 bases are shared with TRBD2. This CDR3 is 17 amino acids long. J gave up 16 bases and V 5 bases, and 26 bases lay outside the gene matches. Per germline, CDR1 SEHNR and CDR2 FQNEAQ (reference sequence).

The chain recombines TRBV18 with TRBJ1-5; 10 bases are a match to TRBD1. The V gene end was trimmed by 3 bases and the J gene end by 7 bases; junction bases not matched to a gene: 12. The germline V gene has CDR1 KGHSH and CDR2 LQKENI. CDR3 size: 17 residues. CDR3 bases: TGTGCCAGCTCACCCGGACGGACAGGGGGAATGAAGCAGCCCCAGCATTTT. Its translation is CASSPGRTGGMKQPQHF.

This clonotype appeared a single time. The chain employs TRBV7-9 and TRBJ1-1, with 12 bases aligning to TRBD1. The germline CDR1 and CDR2 sequences are SEHNR and FQNEAQ (reference sequence). J lost 4 bases, V lost 3 bases, and 6 bases had no gene match. The CDR3 extends over 16 amino acids. The CDR3: CASSLGTGGAGTEAFF. The CDR3 bases are TGTGCCAGCAGCTTGGGGACAGGGGGCGCGGGCACTGAAGCTTTCTTT.

About this clonotype itself: With a much larger clone just one base away, this may be a read error. This chain uses TRBV29-1 with TRBJ2-2, with D possibly being TRBD2 (6 bases). Germline assignment: CDR1 SQVTM and CDR2 ANQGSEA. The CDR3 has 12 amino acids. Here the CDR3 reads CSVERSGGEQFF. The CDR3, as DNA: TGCAGCGTTGAGAGAAGTGGCGGGGAGCAGTTTTTT.

This chain joins TRBV9 and TRBJ2-7; 8 nucleotides align to TRBD2. Unmatched junction bases numbered 6, after V lost 0 bases and J lost 4 bases. The germline gives CDR1 SGDLS, CDR2 YYNGEE. The length of the CDR3 is 15 residues. As DNA, the CDR3 is TGTGCCAGCAGCGTAGGACTCGGCGGGAGGTACGAGCAGTACTTC. The encoded protein is CASSVGLGGRYEQYF.

The chain carries TRBV29-1 and TRBJ1-1; 7 nucleotides align to TRBD1. CDR1 SQVTM and CDR2 ANQGSEA come from the germline V gene. Losses at the gene ends were 5 bases for V and 3 bases for J; bases not matched to a gene: 6. The CDR3 covers 13 residues. Here the CDR3 reads CSVQTGSDTEAFF. The CDR3 DNA follows: TGCAGCGTTCAGACAGGGTCGGACACTGAAGCTTTCTTT. Based on the CDR3 plus reference TRBV29-1 and TRBJ1-1, the full variable domain is SAVISQKPSRDICQRGTSLTIQCQVDSQVTMMFWYRQQPGQSLTLIATANQGSEATYESGFVIDKFPISRPNLTFSTLTVSNMSPEDSSIYLCSVQTGSDTEAFFGQGTRLTVV.

In its sample, this clonotype was seen many times. The chain links TRBV6-5 to TRBJ2-7, with TRBD1 matching 7 bases. V trimming: 5 bases; J trimming: 2 bases; junction bases outside the gene matches: 6. The CDR3 extends over 14 amino acids. The germline gives CDR1 MNHEY, CDR2 SVGAGI. Written as DNA, the CDR3 is TGTGCCAGCAGTCCTTGGGACAGACCCTACGAGCAGTACTTC. The encoded protein is CASSPWDRPYEQYF.

At least ten counts were recorded for this clonotype. This chain uses TRBV7-9 with TRBJ1-4; D gene unclear. This CDR3 has 11 residues. V was shortened by 5 bases and J by 7 bases, with 5 bases between the two germline ends. The germline V gene encodes CDR1 SEHNR and CDR2 FQNEAQ (reference sequence). The CDR3 DNA is TGTGCCAGCAGCCCGGGTGAAAAACTGTTTTTT. Translated: CASSPGEKLFF.

This clonotype came up many times. For the CDR3, the DNA is TGTGCCAGCAGTTCCGGACAGGGTAACACTGAAGCTTTCTTT. This sequence encodes CASSSGQGNTEAFF. The chain uses TRBV12-3 or TRBV12-4 and TRBJ1-1; 8 positions agree with TRBD1. V dropped 4 bases and J dropped 2; count of bases not matched to a gene: 3. The CDR3 loop spans 14 amino acids.

The chain recombines TRBV7-2 with TRBJ2-1; 10 bases are shared with TRBD2. This CDR3 contains 17 residues. The germline V gene has CDR1 SGHTA and CDR2 FQGNSA. V lost 3 bases to trimming and J lost 6 bases; unmatched junction nucleotides: 11. In nucleotides, the CDR3 is TGTGCCAGCAGCTTGGAAATGGGAGCGGGAGGGATCAATGAGCAGTTCTTC. Its protein product is CASSLEMGAGGINEQFF.

The chain uses TRBV2 and TRBJ2-2; D is undetermined. Germline V gene data show CDR1 as SNHLY and CDR2 as FYNNEI. The CDR3 loop spans 13 amino acids. V was cut by 4 bases and J by 5 bases, with 8 bases left in between. The CDR3 is CASSVYSTGELFF. Written as DNA, the CDR3 is TGTGCCAGCAGTGTATACTCAACCGGGGAGCTGTTTTTT.

This clonotype appeared a few times. The gene calls are TRBV20-1 and TRBJ2-7; D not certain. The germline CDR1 and CDR2 sequences are DFQATT and SNEGSKA (reference sequence). The CDR3 loop spans 14 amino acids. V was cut by 2 bases and J by 5 bases, with 16 bases left in between. CDR3 region: CSARNRGRMDEQYF. The CDR3 DNA is TGCAGTGCTAGAAATAGAGGACGGATGGACGAGCAGTACTTC.

This clonotype was picked up many times. This rearrangement joins TRBV6-2 or TRBV6-3 to TRBJ2-3; D gene ambiguous. From germline, CDR1 is MNHEY and CDR2 SVGEGT. CDR3 length equals 13 residues. V was clipped by 2 bases and J by 2 bases, with 5 bases between them. DNA for the CDR3: TGTGCCAGCAGTTACGTCGCCACAGATACGCAGTATTTT. Protein: CASSYVATDTQYF.

The rearrangement uses TRBV7-6 and TRBJ1-2; 9 bases are shared with TRBD1. J gave up 8 bases and V 5 bases, and 6 bases lay outside the gene matches. The CDR3 is 13 residues long. CDR1 is SGHVS and CDR2 is FNYEAQ in the germline V gene. CDR3 DNA: TGTGCCAGCAGCATACAGGGGGCTGGAGGCTACACCTTC. Translated: CASSIQGAGGYTF.

The V and J genes are TRBV7-9 and TRBJ2-7; D remains unclear. This CDR3 is 13 amino acids long. Trimming removed 3 bases from V and 3 bases from J, with 9 bases in between. CDR1 is SEHNR and CDR2 is FQNEAQ in the germline V gene (reference sequence). The CDR3 DNA follows: TGTGCCAGCAGCTTTGCAACGGGCTACGAGCAGTACTTC. Amino acid sequence: CASSFATGYEQYF.